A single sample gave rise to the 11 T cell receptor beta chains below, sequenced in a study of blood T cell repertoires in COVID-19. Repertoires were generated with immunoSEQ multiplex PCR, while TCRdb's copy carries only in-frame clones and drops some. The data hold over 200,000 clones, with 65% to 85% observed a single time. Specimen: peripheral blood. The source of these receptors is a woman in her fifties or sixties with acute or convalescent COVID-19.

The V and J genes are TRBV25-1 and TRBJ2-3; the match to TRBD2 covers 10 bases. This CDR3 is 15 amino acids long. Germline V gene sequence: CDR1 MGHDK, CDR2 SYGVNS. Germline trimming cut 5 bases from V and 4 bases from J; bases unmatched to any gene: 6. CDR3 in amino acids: CASSKAGGAADTQYF. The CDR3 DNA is TGTGCCAGCAGTAAAGCGGGGGGGGCAGCAGATACGCAGTATTTT.

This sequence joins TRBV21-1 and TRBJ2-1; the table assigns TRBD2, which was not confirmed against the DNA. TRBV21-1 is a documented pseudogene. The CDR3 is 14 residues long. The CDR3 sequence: CASISSGSYNEQFF. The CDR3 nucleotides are TGTGCCAGCATTTCTAGCGGATCCTACAATGAGCAGTTCTTC.

CDR3 amino acids: CASSSDRATYSNQPQHF. Here the CDR3 DNA reads TGTGCCAGTAGTTCAGACAGGGCCACATATAGCAATCAGCCCCAGCATTTT. The chain is built from TRBV19 and TRBJ1-5; 7 bases line up with TRBD1. The germline gives CDR1 LNHDA, CDR2 SQIVND (reference sequence). The J segment lost 0 bases and the V segment lost 5 bases, leaving 10 bases of the junction unmatched. The CDR3 runs 17 residues.

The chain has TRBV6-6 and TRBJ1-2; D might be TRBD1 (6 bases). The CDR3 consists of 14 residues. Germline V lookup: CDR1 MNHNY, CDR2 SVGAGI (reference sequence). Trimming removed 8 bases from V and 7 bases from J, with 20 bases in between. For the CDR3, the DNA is TGTGCCAGCTGCCCCAGGGGAGATCTCCGTGGCTACACCTTC. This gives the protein CASCPRGDLRGYTF.

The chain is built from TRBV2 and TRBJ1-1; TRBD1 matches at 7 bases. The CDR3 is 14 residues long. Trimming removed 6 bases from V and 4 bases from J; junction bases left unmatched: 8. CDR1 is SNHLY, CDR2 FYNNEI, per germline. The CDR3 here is CASSVDRRGTEAFF. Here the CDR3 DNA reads TGTGCCAGCAGCGTGGACAGGCGGGGCACTGAAGCTTTCTTT.

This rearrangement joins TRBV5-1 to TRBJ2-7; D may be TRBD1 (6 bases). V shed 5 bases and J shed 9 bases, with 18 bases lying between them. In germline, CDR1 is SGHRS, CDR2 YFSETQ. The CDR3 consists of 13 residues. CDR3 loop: CASRNNRDEVQYF. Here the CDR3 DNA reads TGCGCCAGCAGAAATAACAGGGATGAGGTGCAGTACTTC.

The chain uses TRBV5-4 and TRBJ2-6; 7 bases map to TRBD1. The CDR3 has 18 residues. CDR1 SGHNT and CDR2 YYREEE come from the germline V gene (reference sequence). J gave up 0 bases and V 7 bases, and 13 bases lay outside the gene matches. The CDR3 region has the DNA TGTGCCAGCCAAATTTGGGACAGAGGCAGCTCTGGGGCCAACGTCCTGACTTTC. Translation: CASQIWDRGSSGANVLTF.

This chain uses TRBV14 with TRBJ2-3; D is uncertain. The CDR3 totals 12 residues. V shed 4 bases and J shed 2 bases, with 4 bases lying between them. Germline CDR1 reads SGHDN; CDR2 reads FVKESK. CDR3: CASSLFTDTQYF. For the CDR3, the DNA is TGTGCCAGCAGCCTATTCACAGATACGCAGTATTTT.

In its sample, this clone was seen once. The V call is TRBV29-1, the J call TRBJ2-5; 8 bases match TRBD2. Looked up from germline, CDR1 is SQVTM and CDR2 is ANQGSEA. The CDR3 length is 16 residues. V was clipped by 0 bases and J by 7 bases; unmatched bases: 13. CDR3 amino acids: CSVEDLWREEGGTQYF. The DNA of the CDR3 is TGCAGCGTTGAAGATCTGTGGCGGGAGGAGGGAGGGACCCAGTACTTC.

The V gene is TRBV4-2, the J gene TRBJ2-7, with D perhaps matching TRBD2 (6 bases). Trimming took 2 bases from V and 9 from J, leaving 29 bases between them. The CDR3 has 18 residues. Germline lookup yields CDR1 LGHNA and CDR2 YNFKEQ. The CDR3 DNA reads TGTGCCAGCAGCCAAATAGTAGTAGGAGGGAGACGGTCGAGGGGGCAGTACTTC. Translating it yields CASSQIVVGGRRSRGQYF.

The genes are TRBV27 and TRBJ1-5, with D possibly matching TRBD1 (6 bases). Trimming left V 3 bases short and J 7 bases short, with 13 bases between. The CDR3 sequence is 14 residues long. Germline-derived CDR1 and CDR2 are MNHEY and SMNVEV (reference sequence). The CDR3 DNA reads TGTGCCAGCAGTTTTGGCAGGGGAACCCAGCCCCAGCATTTT. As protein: CASSFGRGTQPQHF.